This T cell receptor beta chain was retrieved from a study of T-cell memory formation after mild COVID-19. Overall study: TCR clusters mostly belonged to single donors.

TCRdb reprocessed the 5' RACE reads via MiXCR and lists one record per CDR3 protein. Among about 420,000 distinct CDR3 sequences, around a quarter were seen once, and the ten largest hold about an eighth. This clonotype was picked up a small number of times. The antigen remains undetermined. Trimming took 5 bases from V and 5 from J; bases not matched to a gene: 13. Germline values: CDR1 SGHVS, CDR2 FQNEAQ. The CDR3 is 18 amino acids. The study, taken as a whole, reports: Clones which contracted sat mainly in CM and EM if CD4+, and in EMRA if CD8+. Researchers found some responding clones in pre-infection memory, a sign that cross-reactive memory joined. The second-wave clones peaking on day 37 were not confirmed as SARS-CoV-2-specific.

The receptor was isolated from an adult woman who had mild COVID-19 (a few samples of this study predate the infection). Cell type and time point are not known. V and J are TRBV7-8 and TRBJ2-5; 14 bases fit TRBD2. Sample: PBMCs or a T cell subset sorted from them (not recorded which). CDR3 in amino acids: CASSSGTSGSLRVETQYF. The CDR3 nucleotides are TGTGCCAGCAGCAGCGGGACTAGCGGGAGTCTACGGGTTGAGACCCAGTACTTC.